The entry below gives a single TCR beta chain sequence along with its context. Its target is not known. Lacking the conserved final phenylalanine or tryptophan, this CDR3 likely reflects a read error. These data are taken from a study of blood T cells in healthy people across ages. Germline V gives CDR1 SGHTA, CDR2 FQGNSA. The V and J ends lost 8 bases and 4 bases respectively, with 12 bases between them. This CDR3 is 13 amino acids long. A second roughly 7 to 11 cycle PCR used barcoded and J-beta primers. TCRdb re-analysed the 5' RACE reads in MiXCR, keeping a single row per CDR3 protein. The table records about 1,800,000 distinct CDR3 sequences, 28% of them present only once. Overall study findings and caveats: Both higher diversity and more naive CD4+ cells marked long-lived donors when set against aged donors. Older age went with lower TCR beta diversity per million T cells, in a roughly linear way.

The clonotype originates from a woman aged 25 to 39 in good health. Sequencing was done on a sample of blood. V gene TRBV7-2 combines with J gene TRBJ1-5; tentative D call: TRBD1 (5 bases). This CDR3 reads CASGVRGNQPQHL. CDR3 sequence (DNA): TGTGCCAGCGGGGTAAGGGGAAATCAGCCCCAGCATTTA.